Shown below are 26 T cell receptor beta chains from a single sample sequenced in a study of blood T cell repertoires in COVID-19. TCRdb keeps only in-frame clones here, not all; method: immunoSEQ multiplex PCR. The table has some 200,000 clones, 70% to 90% seen once. The sequenced sample was peripheral blood. These receptors came from a woman aged 45-65 years with acute or convalescent COVID-19.

The chain has TRBV6-4 and TRBJ2-5; possible D gene TRBD1, 5 bases. CDR3 length: 15 amino acids. V shed 3 bases and J shed 5 bases, with 16 bases lying between them. CDR1 is MRHNA, CDR2 SNTAGT, per germline. Written as DNA, the CDR3 is TGTGCCAGCAGTGAAACTTCGGCAGGGCGGGAGACCCAGTACTTC. The encoded protein is CASSETSAGRETQYF.

The chain couples TRBV11-3 to TRBJ2-5, with TRBD2 identical over 9 bases. The V gene's germline CDR1 is SGHNT and CDR2 YENEEA. V shed 2 bases and J 0 bases; nucleotides not matched to a gene: 4. The CDR3 consists of 16 residues. CDR3 nucleotide sequence: TGTGCCAGCAGCTTAAGGCTAGCGGGGTACCAAGAGACCCAGTACTTC. Amino acid sequence: CASSLRLAGYQETQYF.

This chain connects TRBV29-1 to TRBJ1-2, with 8 bases identical to TRBD1. V lost 6 bases to trimming and J lost 1 base; unmatched junction nucleotides: 10. In germline, CDR1 is SQVTM, CDR2 ANQGSEA. This CDR3 comprises 15 residues. The chain's CDR3 is CSVLRQGQNNYGYTF. CDR3 coding DNA: TGCAGCGTGCTGAGACAGGGGCAAAATAACTATGGCTACACCTTC.

V is TRBV3-1 (or the pseudogene TRBV3-2) and J is TRBJ2-3; D may be TRBD2 (6 bases). This CDR3 is built from 14 residues. Trimming shortened V by 4 bases and J by 8 bases, and 16 bases separated the two germline ends. Germline loops: CDR1 LGHDT, CDR2 YNNKEL (reference sequence). The CDR3 bases are TGTGCCAGCAGCCCAGGAGGGCTGCCAGGTACGCAGTATTTT. Protein sequence: CASSPGGLPGTQYF.

This chain links TRBV5-4 with TRBJ2-7; D remains unclear. The CDR3 totals 12 residues. Deletions cut 3 bases from V and 1 base from J, with 5 bases between. Germline values: CDR1 SGHNT, CDR2 YYREEE (reference sequence). CDR3 protein: CASSSQSYEQYF. CDR3 bases: TGTGCCAGCAGCTCACAGTCCTACGAGCAGTACTTC. Variable domain in full (rest from reference TRBV5-4 and TRBJ2-7): ETGVTQSPTHLIKTRGQQVTLRCSSQSGHNTVSWYQQALGQGPQFIFQYYREEENGRGNFPPRFSGLQFPNYSSELNVNALELDDSALYLCASSSQSYEQYFGPGTRLTVT.

A single count supports this clone. V usage is TRBV6-5 and J usage is TRBJ2-3; 8 bases line up with TRBD2. The CDR3 has 14 amino acids. In germline, CDR1 is MNHEY, CDR2 SVGAGI. V dropped 9 bases and J dropped 3; count of bases not matched to a gene: 8. The CDR3 region has the DNA TGTGCCAGTTGTCCAGCGGGAGCGACAGATACGCAGTATTTT. Amino acids: CASCPAGATDTQYF.

This clone was counted a few times. This chain connects TRBV5-8 to TRBJ2-5, with TRBD2 identical over 13 bases. CDR1 and CDR2 from the germline V gene are SGHTS and YDEGEE. The junction had 6 bases not matched to a gene; V was cut back by 5 bases and J by 2 bases. This CDR3 has 16 amino acids. As DNA, the CDR3 is TGTGCCAGCAGAATCGGGACTAGCGGGGCACAAGAGACCCAGTACTTC. Translating gives CASRIGTSGAQETQYF. Looking up the rest from reference TRBV5-8 and TRBJ2-5 gives the full variable domain: EAGVTQSPTHLIKTRGQQATLRCSPISGHTSVYWYQQALGLGLQFLLWYDEGEERNRGNFPPRFSGRQFPNYSSELNVNALELEDSALYLCASRIGTSGAQETQYFGPGTRLLVL.

This chain joins TRBV30 and TRBJ1-2, with D hard to call. V was cut by 3 bases and J by 0 bases, with 14 bases left in between. Germline V gene sequence: CDR1 GTSNPN, CDR2 SVGIG (reference sequence). The length of the CDR3 is 15 residues. The DNA for the CDR3 is TGTGCCTGGAGACGTGAGGGCAAGACTAACTATGGCTACACCTTC. It is translated as CAWRREGKTNYGYTF. The full variable domain, with the rest looked up from reference TRBV30 and TRBJ1-2, is SQTIHQWPATLVQPVGSPLSLECTVEGTSNPNLYWYRQAAGRGLQLLFYSVGIGQISSEVPQNLSASRPQDRQFILSSKKLLLSDSGFYLCAWRREGKTNYGYTFGSGTRLTVV.

The V call is TRBV12-1, the J call TRBJ2-1; the D call of TRBD2 is as the table states it, not checked on the DNA. TRBV12-1 is assigned pseudogene status. The CDR3 has 17 residues. The CDR3 DNA reads TGTGCCAGCAGCCGACTCCCTTCTAGAAACGTTTACAATGAGCAGTTCTTC. Translated, it gives CASSRLPSRNVYNEQFF.

The chain recombines TRBV12-3 or TRBV12-4 with TRBJ2-7, with 7 nucleotides matching TRBD1. With 5 bases clipped from V and 3 bases from J, the junction kept 4 bases outside the gene matches. The CDR3 consists of 13 residues. The chain's CDR3 is CASSIGTVYEQYF. DNA of the CDR3: TGTGCCAGCAGTATCGGGACAGTCTACGAGCAGTACTTC.

The chain recombines TRBV12-3 or TRBV12-4 with TRBJ2-1, with a weak D call TRBD1 (5 bases). V was pared by 4 bases and J by 16 bases, with 20 bases between. The CDR3 loop spans 13 amino acids. The CDR3 DNA reads TGTGCCAGCAGTTCGTCAGGGCGGTATGACTCTTTCTTC. It yields the protein CASSSSGRYDSFF.

The chain recombines TRBV5-1 with TRBJ1-2; a possible D gene is TRBD1 (6 bases). Trimming left V 4 bases short and J 8 bases short, with 21 bases between. The CDR3 spans 15 residues. Germline CDR1 is SGHRS and CDR2 is YFSETQ. This CDR3 reads CASSERTDHTGGYTF. CDR3 nucleotides: TGCGCCAGCAGCGAACGGACAGACCACACCGGGGGCTACACCTTC.

The rearrangement links TRBV5-6 to TRBJ1-6; D ambiguous. In germline, CDR1 is SGHDT, CDR2 YYEEEE. Trimming removed 0 bases at V and 5 bases at J, with 9 bases between. The CDR3 sequence is 15 residues long. As DNA, the CDR3 is TGTGCCAGCAGCTTGGGAGGCCTCAATAATTCACCCCTCCACTTT. It translates to CASSLGGLNNSPLHF.

CDR3 protein: CASSLAGTDYEQYF. Here the CDR3 DNA reads TGTGCCAGCAGCTTAGCCGGGACAGACTACGAGCAGTACTTC. The chain employs TRBV7-9 and TRBJ2-7; 7 nucleotides line up with TRBD1. Germline CDR1 reads SEHNR; CDR2 reads FQNEAQ (reference sequence). CDR3 length: 14 amino acids. Trimming took 0 bases from V and 3 from J; bases not matched to a gene: 2. Full variable domain (rest looked up from reference TRBV7-9 and TRBJ2-7): DTGVSQNPRHKITKRGQNVTFRCDPISEHNRLYWYRQTLGQGPEFLTYFQNEAQLEKSRLLSDRFSAERPKGSFSTLEIQRTEQGDSAMYLCASSLAGTDYEQYFGPGTRLTVT.

The chain links TRBV7-2 to TRBJ2-3; 15 bases are a match to TRBD2. The CDR3 runs to 16 residues. V lost 4 bases to trimming and J lost 5 bases; unmatched junction nucleotides: 4. Germline V gene lookup returns CDR1 SGHTA and CDR2 FQGNSA. The chain's CDR3 is CASSSGLAGGEDTQYF. The CDR3 nucleotides are TGTGCCAGCAGCTCTGGACTAGCGGGAGGGGAAGATACGCAGTATTTT.

V is TRBV4-3 and J is TRBJ2-2, with TRBD1 matching over 8 bases. CDR3 length: 14 residues. Trimming at V came to 5 bases and at J to 7 bases, leaving 6 bases not matched to a gene. The germline V gene has CDR1 LGHNA and CDR2 YSLEER. The CDR3 DNA sequence: TGCGCCAGCAGCTCCCCAGGGGGCGGCGGGGAGCTGTTTTTT. It specifies CASSSPGGGGELFF.

This rearrangement joins TRBV19 to TRBJ1-4; D is undetermined. Per the germline V gene, CDR1 is LNHDA and CDR2 is SQIVND (reference sequence). This CDR3 contains 13 residues. V lost 4 bases to trimming and J lost 4 bases, with 7 bases between them. CDR3 protein: CASSTGDNEKLFF. For the CDR3, the DNA is TGTGCCAGTAGTACAGGTGATAATGAAAAACTGTTTTTT.

This chain connects TRBV29-1 to TRBJ2-2; 10 nucleotides agree with TRBD1. The CDR3 loop spans 16 amino acids. With V trimmed by 1 base and J by 4 bases, 6 bases remained unmatched. The germline V gene has CDR1 SQVTM and CDR2 ANQGSEA. As DNA, the CDR3 is TGCAGCGTTGAAGTTCGAGGGACAGGGGCCACCGGGGAGCTGTTTTTT. Translating it yields CSVEVRGTGATGELFF.

The rearrangement joins TRBV7-2 to TRBJ2-1, with no clear D. This CDR3 contains 16 residues. Trimming took off 6 bases at V and 0 bases at J, with 15 bases between the two ends. The germline gives CDR1 SGHTA, CDR2 FQGNSA. The CDR3 coding sequence is TGTGCCAGCAGGTTATTAGCACAAGTCTCCTACAATGAGCAGTTCTTC. Its translation is CASRLLAQVSYNEQFF.

The chain couples TRBV4-1 to TRBJ2-3; 7 bases map to TRBD1. Germline loops: CDR1 MGHRA, CDR2 YSYEKL. Trimming took 4 bases from V and 2 from J; bases not matched to a gene: 6. CDR3 length: 15 amino acids. CDR3 amino acids: CASSPGTVFTDTQYF. DNA of the CDR3: TGCGCCAGCAGCCCCGGGACAGTTTTCACAGATACGCAGTATTTT.

J is TRBJ2-7 and V is TRBV28, with 11 bases fitting TRBD1. The CDR3 runs 14 residues. Trimming removed 5 bases from V and 7 bases from J; junction bases left unmatched: 7. Germline CDR1 and CDR2: MDHEN and SYDVKM. CDR3 in amino acids: CASSPGQGAEEQYF. The CDR3 DNA follows: TGTGCCAGCAGTCCTGGACAGGGGGCAGAGGAGCAGTACTTC.

This chain joins TRBV18 and TRBJ1-1; D unclear. Trimming took off 3 bases at V and 11 bases at J, with 10 bases between the two ends. Germline CDR1 is KGHSH and CDR2 is LQKENI. This CDR3 is 11 amino acids long. DNA of the CDR3: TGTGCCAGCTCACCGGTCACGCGGGCTTTCTTT. Translating it yields CASSPVTRAFF.

This rearrangement joins TRBV6-2 or TRBV6-3 to TRBJ2-7; weak D call: TRBD1 (5 bases). The germline gives CDR1 MNHEY, CDR2 SVGEGT. V lost 6 bases and J lost 6, with 21 bases in between. The CDR3 contains 15 residues. CDR3 DNA: TGTGCCAGCAGCACAACAGGCTCGCGGTTAGGCGAGCAGTACTTC. Translated, it gives CASSTTGSRLGEQYF.

The CDR3 DNA sequence: TGTGCCAGCAGTGAATGGGCAAGTTATGGCTACACCTTC. Translated, it gives CASSEWASYGYTF. The chain employs TRBV25-1 and TRBJ1-2; D gene uncertain. The germline V gene encodes CDR1 MGHDK and CDR2 SYGVNS. With 1 base removed from V and 5 bases from J, the gap between germline ends came to 8 bases. This CDR3 is 13 amino acids long.

This chain links TRBV24-1 with TRBJ2-1; 8 bases match TRBD1. The CDR3 has 15 amino acids. J lost 8 bases, V lost 1 base, and 6 bases had no gene match. Germline V lookup: CDR1 KGHDR, CDR2 SFDVKD. CDR3 DNA sequence: TGTGCCACCAGTGATTTTCGGGACAGGCAAGATGAGCAGTTCTTC. Its translation: CATSDFRDRQDEQFF.

This chain uses TRBV7-9 with TRBJ2-1; tentatively, D is TRBD2 (6 bases). Trimming took off 1 base at V and 8 bases at J, with 9 bases between the two ends. CDR1 SEHNR and CDR2 FQNEAQ come from the germline V gene (reference sequence). The CDR3 runs 13 residues. CDR3 loop: CASSLDGGDEQFF. CDR3 coding DNA: TGTGCCAGCAGCTTAGACGGAGGGGATGAGCAGTTCTTC.